This T cell receptor beta chain was identified during a study of OX40 agonist ivuxolimab in advanced cancers. Study overall: Mean age approximately 59 years, range roughly 20 to 85; approximately 80% male.

The germline V gene encodes CDR1 LNHNV and CDR2 YYDKDF (reference sequence). V gave up 5 bases and J gave up 4 bases, with 15 bases separating them. This CDR3 region has 15 residues. Generated by immunoSEQ multiplex PCR, the TCRdb table keeps only in-frame clones and is missing some. Counted here are around 100,000 clones, approximately 89% occurring once; the ten biggest clones make up roughly 0.53%. General study findings and limits: In the 0.1 to 3.0 mg/kg range, CD4+ and CD8+ blood T cells had expanded clonally by week 6. There were also nonresponders showing low normalized T-cell clonal expansion.

Worth noting for this clone: Its target is unknown.

The source is an adult with an advanced solid tumor such as melanoma, head and neck, liver or kidney cancer. This chain uses TRBV15 with TRBJ2-1; D is perhaps TRBD2 (5 bases). This material consisted of CD4+ or CD8+ T cells sorted from blood, taken in a trial of the OX40 agonist ivuxolimab. DNA of the CDR3: TGTGCCACCAGCCAGCGGCCAGTTTCGTACAATGAGCAGTTCTTC. Translated: CATSQRPVSYNEQFF.